Only one count was recorded for the clone carrying this T cell receptor beta chain. This sample was included in a study of cytomegalovirus exposure and HLA in healthy donors. CDR3 length equals 14 residues. CDR1 is GTSNPN, CDR2 SVGIG, per germline (reference sequence). V shed 5 bases and J 0 bases; nucleotides not matched to a gene: 2. Clones were read by immunoSEQ multiplex PCR, and TCRdb kept only the in-frame ones, dropping some. Seen here are roughly 120,000 clones, about nine tenths observed once, and the top ten hold more than 2%. What was sequenced was PBMCs. This receptor was taken from a woman aged 18-35 years in good health and CMV-seronegative. The rearrangement links TRBV30 to TRBJ1-3, with 9 bases matching TRBD1. Here the CDR3 reads CAWDRGSSGNTIYF. In DNA, the CDR3 is TGTGCCTGGGACAGGGGGTCCTCTGGAAACACCATATATTTT.